The next 30 T cell receptor beta chains were all read from a single sample in a study of blood T cell repertoires in COVID-19. Assay: immunoSEQ multiplex PCR; the TCRdb copy retains only in-frame clones and omits some. The sample holds roughly 200,000 clones, 90% seen once. Sample: peripheral blood. The receptor set was obtained from a man in his fifties with acute or convalescent COVID-19.

The V and J genes are TRBV24-1 and TRBJ2-1; 11 bases fit TRBD2. V lost 3 bases, J lost 4 bases, and 10 bases stayed unmatched. Germline V lookup: CDR1 KGHDR, CDR2 SFDVKD. The CDR3 is 18 amino acids. Written as DNA, the CDR3 is TGTGCCACCAGTGATGCAACACTAGCGGGGGAGGTGTACAATGAGCAGTTCTTC. This codes for CATSDATLAGEVYNEQFF.

A remark on this clone: The final CDR3 position lacks the conserved phenylalanine or tryptophan, pointing to a likely read error. Because the CDR3's place on the DNA is in doubt, the DNA is left out and the CDR3 is given as listed by TCRdb. The chain's CDR3 is CASSLVGTSPSLLI. The genes are TRBV11-2 and TRBJ2-7; TRBD2, as called in the table, went unchecked against the DNA. The CDR3 has 14 residues if both end residues are counted. Germline V gene lookup returns CDR1 SGHAT and CDR2 FQNNGV.

The V gene is TRBV7-9, the J gene TRBJ2-5; 7 bases line up with TRBD1. CDR3 length: 14 amino acids. In germline, CDR1 is SEHNR, CDR2 FQNEAQ (reference sequence). Unmatched junction bases numbered 3, after V lost 2 bases and J lost 3 bases. In nucleotides, the CDR3 is TGTGCCAGCAGCTTATCAACAGGGGAAGAGACCCAGTACTTC. Translated: CASSLSTGEETQYF.

This chain joins TRBV13 and TRBJ2-3; D is possibly TRBD2 (6 bases). CDR1 is PRHDT and CDR2 is FYEKMQ in the germline V gene (reference sequence). V was pared by 4 bases and J by 3 bases, with 17 bases between. This CDR3 comprises 16 residues. The CDR3 DNA sequence: TGTGCCAGCAGCTGGACTAAGCGTCAGGGTACAGATACGCAGTATTTT. Protein: CASSWTKRQGTDTQYF.

The J gene is TRBJ1-2, the V gene TRBV5-1, with D tentatively TRBD1 (6 bases). CDR1 is SGHRS, CDR2 YFSETQ, per germline. V lost 4 bases, J lost 4 bases, and 14 bases lay in between. CDR3 length equals 14 residues. CDR3 coding DNA: TGCGCCAGCAGCGAGACGGGGGGCGGCTATGGCTACACCTTC. It yields the protein CASSETGGGYGYTF.

The sample holds a few counts of this clone. The chain carries TRBV7-3 and TRBJ2-1, with unresolved D. The CDR3 length is 13 residues. V lost 4 bases and J 4 bases, leaving 8 bases between the germline ends. The germline CDR1 and CDR2 sequences are SGHTA and FQGTGA. The CDR3 here is CASSSTPYNEQFF. Here the CDR3 DNA reads TGTGCCAGCAGCTCAACCCCGTACAATGAGCAGTTCTTC.

The rearrangement links TRBV7-9 to TRBJ2-5; D perhaps matches TRBD1 (5 bases). The CDR3 contains 13 residues. Germline CDR1 reads SEHNR; CDR2 reads FQNEAQ (reference sequence). Deletions cut 3 bases from V and 6 bases from J, with 11 bases between. The CDR3, as DNA: TGTGCCAGCAGCTTGGGGCAGGGAAAGACCCAGTACTTC. Protein sequence: CASSLGQGKTQYF.

The chain carries TRBV28 and TRBJ2-1; 9 bases fit TRBD1. Unmatched junction bases numbered 9, after V lost 5 bases and J lost 7 bases. Germline CDR1 MDHEN, CDR2 SYDVKM. The CDR3 loop spans 15 amino acids. This chain's CDR3 is CASSGRDRVRNEQFF. Here the CDR3 DNA reads TGTGCCAGCAGTGGCCGGGACAGGGTGCGAAATGAGCAGTTCTTC.

The chain uses TRBV7-2 and TRBJ2-4; 7 positions agree with TRBD2. This CDR3 region has 16 residues. V gave up 5 bases and J gave up 6 bases; unmatched junction bases: 13. Per germline, CDR1 SGHTA and CDR2 FQGNSA. CDR3 coding DNA: TGTGCCAGCAGCCCCGGCCCGGGGGAGGGTAGAAACATTCAGTACTTC. This translates into CASSPGPGEGRNIQYF.

The chain is built from TRBV9 and TRBJ2-2; weak D call: TRBD1 (5 bases). Germline assignment: CDR1 SGDLS and CDR2 YYNGEE. CDR3 length: 15 residues. V lost 1 base and J 3 bases, leaving 10 bases between the germline ends. Here the CDR3 reads CASSVRGLDTGELFF. Here the CDR3 DNA reads TGTGCCAGCAGCGTAAGGGGTCTGGACACCGGGGAGCTGTTTTTT.

A few counts support this clone. The gene calls are TRBV6-6 and TRBJ2-7; D is unclear. CDR1 and CDR2 (germline): MNHNY, SVGAGI (reference sequence). V was shortened by 3 bases and J by 6 bases, with 12 bases between the two germline ends. This CDR3 is built from 13 residues. The CDR3 DNA is TGTGCCAGCAGTTATCGGCAGGCTCTCGAGCAGTACTTC. Translation gives CASSYRQALEQYF.

J is TRBJ2-3 and V is TRBV11-2; possible D gene TRBD2, 6 bases. This CDR3 is built from 12 residues. With 5 bases removed from V and 6 bases from J, the gap between germline ends came to 9 bases. Germline V gene sequence: CDR1 SGHAT, CDR2 FQNNGV. The CDR3 coding sequence is TGTGCCAGCAGCCATCTAGCGGATACGCAGTATTTT. Translation gives CASSHLADTQYF.

The rearrangement uses TRBV28 and TRBJ1-6; D remains unclear. Germline V gene lookup returns CDR1 MDHEN and CDR2 SYDVKM. This CDR3 region has 13 residues. Deletions cut 3 bases from V and 9 bases from J, with 9 bases between. The CDR3 spells CASSLLQSSPLHF. The CDR3 bases are TGTGCCAGCAGTTTGCTTCAGTCTTCACCCCTCCACTTT.

The chain employs TRBV9 and TRBJ1-1; D call uncertain. The CDR3 loop spans 16 amino acids. V lost 2 bases to trimming and J lost 4 bases, with 18 bases between them. Germline V gene sequence: CDR1 SGDLS, CDR2 YYNGEE. For the CDR3, the DNA is TGTGCCAGCAGCGTGCAAGGTGGTCGGCCGGGCACTGAAGCTTTCTTT. It yields the protein CASSVQGGRPGTEAFF.

V is TRBV5-1 and J is TRBJ2-3; the match to TRBD2 covers 8 bases. With 3 bases clipped from V and 2 bases from J, the junction kept 11 bases outside the gene matches. The CDR3 is made up of 17 amino acids. The V gene's germline CDR1 is SGHRS and CDR2 YFSETQ. CDR3 DNA: TGCGCCAGCAGCTCCACCTTAGCGGGACACTACACAGATACGCAGTATTTT. It codes for CASSSTLAGHYTDTQYF.

The genes are TRBV27 and TRBJ2-7; D unresolved. CDR1 and CDR2 (germline): MNHEY, SMNVEV (reference sequence). V was trimmed by 2 bases and J by 2 bases, leaving 10 bases between them. The CDR3 is made up of 14 amino acids. CDR3 coding DNA: TGTGCCAGCAGTTTAGGGCAAACCGCCTACGAGCAGTACTTC. Encoded protein: CASSLGQTAYEQYF.

The chain employs TRBV4-3 and TRBJ2-1; TRBD1 aligns across 8 bases. This CDR3 has 16 residues. V dropped 3 bases and J dropped 4; count of bases not matched to a gene: 8. The germline V gene encodes CDR1 LGHNA and CDR2 YSLEER. This chain's CDR3 is CASSQSRDRRYNEQFF. The CDR3 DNA is TGCGCCAGCAGCCAGTCCCGGGACAGGCGATACAATGAGCAGTTCTTC.

The chain uses TRBV28 and TRBJ2-7, with D tentatively TRBD1 (7 bases). V was pared by 6 bases and J by 2 bases, with 14 bases between. There are 14 residues in the CDR3. Germline CDR1 reads MDHEN; CDR2 reads SYDVKM. CDR3 loop: CASRTQGRPYEQYF. Here the CDR3 DNA reads TGTGCCAGCAGGACACAGGGGAGGCCCTACGAGCAGTACTTC.

The CDR3 DNA reads as TGTGCCAGCAGACCCCAAGCGGGAGGGGGAAGTTATGGCTACACCTTC. This sequence encodes CASRPQAGGGSYGYTF. The V gene is TRBV6-6, the J gene TRBJ1-2; D perhaps matches TRBD1 (6 bases). CDR3 size: 16 residues. Germline V gives CDR1 MNHNY, CDR2 SVGAGI (reference sequence). With 6 bases removed from V and 5 bases from J, the gap between germline ends came to 22 bases.

The J gene is TRBJ1-4, the V gene TRBV28, with 7 bases lining up with TRBD1. V was pared by 6 bases and J by 5 bases, with 3 bases of the junction left unmatched. This CDR3 has 13 residues. Germline assignment: CDR1 MDHEN and CDR2 SYDVKM. Here the CDR3 DNA reads TGTGCCAGCAGACGACAGGGAAATGAAAAACTGTTTTTT. This translates into CASRRQGNEKLFF.

This clone was counted only a few times. The chain uses TRBV4-2 and TRBJ1-1; D not resolved. V was clipped by 3 bases and J by 5 bases, with 10 bases between them. The CDR3 extends over 13 amino acids. Germline CDR1 is LGHNA and CDR2 is YNFKEQ. The CDR3 protein is CASSQGVGTEAFF. CDR3 nucleotides: TGTGCCAGCAGCCAGGGAGTAGGGACTGAAGCTTTCTTT.

The chain recombines TRBV28 with TRBJ1-6; D is unresolved. The V gene's germline CDR1 is MDHEN and CDR2 SYDVKM. There are 10 residues in the CDR3. Trimming pared 8 bases from V and 14 bases from J, leaving 10 bases between. In DNA form, the CDR3 reads TGTGCCAGCTCGGGTTTGACCCTCCACTTT. It specifies CASSGLTLHF.

The CDR3 loop is CASSYGPTGTSSYEQYV. The CDR3 nucleotides read TGTGCCAGCAGTTACGGACCCACGGGGACTAGCTCCTACGAGCAGTACGTC. This rearrangement joins TRBV6-2 or TRBV6-3 to TRBJ2-7; 8 positions match TRBD2. The V gene end was trimmed by 2 bases and the J gene end by 0 bases; junction bases not matched to a gene: 9. The CDR3 is made up of 17 amino acids. The germline V gene encodes CDR1 MNHEY and CDR2 SVGEGT.

The J gene is TRBJ1-2, the V gene TRBV19; 8 bases map to TRBD1. V was clipped by 4 bases and J by 5 bases; unmatched bases: 3. CDR1 and CDR2 from the germline V gene are LNHDA and SQIVND (reference sequence). CDR3 length: 13 amino acids. The DNA for the CDR3 is TGTGCCAGTAGTACCGGACAGGGTTATGGCTACACCTTC. Residues: CASSTGQGYGYTF. The full variable domain, its missing parts supplied by reference TRBV19 and TRBJ1-2, is DGGITQSPKYLFRKEGQNVTLSCEQNLNHDAMYWYRQDPGQGLRLIYYSQIVNDFQKGDIAEGYSVSREKKESFPLTVTSAQKNPTAFYLCASSTGQGYGYTFGSGTRLTVV.

The chain carries TRBV19 and TRBJ2-2, with 11 bases lining up with TRBD2. Per the germline V gene, CDR1 is LNHDA and CDR2 is SQIVND (reference sequence). Trimming cost V 3 bases and J 7 bases; bases outside gene matches: 7. This CDR3 is 16 amino acids long. The CDR3 spells CASSITSGSFFGELFF. In nucleotides, the CDR3 is TGTGCCAGTAGTATTACTAGCGGGAGTTTTTTCGGGGAGCTGTTTTTT.

This clone appeared a single time. V usage is TRBV19 and J usage is TRBJ2-1, with a weak D call TRBD1 (6 bases). V was pared by 4 bases and J by 1 base, with 11 bases between. This CDR3 contains 15 residues. The germline V gene encodes CDR1 LNHDA and CDR2 SQIVND (reference sequence). The CDR3 loop reads CASSKGTGSYNEQFF. The CDR3 region has the DNA TGTGCCAGTAGTAAGGGAACAGGGTCCTACAATGAGCAGTTCTTC.

This clone was recorded once. The chain carries TRBV4-1 and TRBJ2-1; D ambiguous. Germline V lookup: CDR1 MGHRA, CDR2 YSYEKL. CDR3 size: 14 residues. The ends were cut back, 1 base at V and 7 bases at J, with 11 bases in the middle. In DNA form, the CDR3 reads TGCGCCAGCAGCCAAGTGGGTTTGAGGAATGAGCAGTTCTTC. This encodes CASSQVGLRNEQFF.

This chain links TRBV10-3 with TRBJ2-2; D possibly corresponds to TRBD1 (6 bases). Trimming shortened V by 6 bases and J by 6 bases, and 11 bases separated the two germline ends. This CDR3 contains 13 residues. Germline V gene sequence: CDR1 ENHRY, CDR2 SYGVKD. Written as DNA, the CDR3 is TGTGCCATCAGGGTGGGACAAGCCGGGGAGCTGTTTTTT. It is translated as CAIRVGQAGELFF.

The chain joins TRBV11-1 to TRBJ2-3; D is perhaps TRBD2 (6 bases). Between the trimmed V and J ends, which lost 7 bases and 6 bases, there was a span of 17 bases. CDR1 SGHAT and CDR2 FQDESV come from the germline V gene (reference sequence). The CDR3 loop spans 14 amino acids. DNA of the CDR3: TGTGCCAGCAACTCACGGGGGAGTATCGATACGCAGTATTTT. It is translated as CASNSRGSIDTQYF.

The chain combines TRBV6-5 with TRBJ2-2; D may be TRBD2 (5 bases). CDR1 MNHEY and CDR2 SVGAGI come from the germline V gene. CDR3 length equals 15 residues. Trimming took off 8 bases at V and 0 bases at J, with 13 bases between the two ends. This CDR3 reads CASFVGETNTGELFF. CDR3 nucleotides: TGTGCCAGCTTTGTCGGGGAAACGAACACCGGGGAGCTGTTTTTT.